This note documents a single T cell receptor (beta chain) sequence. Everyone who took part was roughly 18 to 95 years old, and they came from over 20 US areas. Each participant's cohort was designated according to participant-reported clinical history. Looked up from germline, CDR1 is SGHRS and CDR2 is YFSETQ. Trimming took off 4 bases at V and 7 bases at J, with 15 bases between the two ends. The CDR3 extends over 15 amino acids. The sample belongs to a study of blood T cell repertoires in COVID-19. Libraries were prepared by immunoSEQ multiplex PCR; TCRdb keeps only in-frame clonotypes and omits some of them. Of approximately 220,000 clones in the sample, approximately 90% are singletons; the top ten hold about 3.3%.

The source material was PBMCs or T cells enriched from blood (not recorded which). The receptor comes from a woman aged 18-35 years in a cohort exposed to, infected with or recovered from COVID-19 (not recorded which). The J gene is TRBJ1-6, the V gene TRBV5-1; a weak D match, TRBD1 (5 bases). The CDR3 DNA sequence: TGCGCCAGCAGCCCGGGGCAGGGAGGCAATTCACCCCTCCACTTT. Protein: CASSPGQGGNSPLHF.